This TCR beta chain was profiled in a study of CD8+ T cells in alopecia areata. Study-wide background: The percentage of affected scalp area served as the score of severity for treated patients.

Treatment denoted: oral pan-JAK inhibitor, 5-10 mg twice daily. The germline V gene encodes CDR1 SGHRS and CDR2 YFSETQ. The CDR3 loop spans 15 amino acids. Points on this clone: Relative to the germline gene, one junction end is altered; a read error may explain this.

cDNA reverse transcribed from extracted RNA served as the sequencing template. Using immunoSEQ multiplex PCR, the repertoire was profiled, and TCRdb retains in-frame clones only, with some absent. The data show approximately 150,000 clones, with less than 70% seen just once and over 12% held by the top ten. The clonotype originates from a human donor with alopecia areata. Source: CD4+ T cells sorted from blood, taken at week 24, from a patient treated with tofacitinib. The V and J genes are TRBV5-1 and TRBJ2-1, with unresolved D. The CDR3 coding sequence is TGCGCCAGCAGCTTGATAGAAGCCCGGCCCAATCAGCAGTTCTTC. Encoded protein: CASSLIEARPNQQFF.